The rows below give T cell receptor beta chains drawn from one sample of a study of T cells in Graves' hyperthyroidism and ophthalmopathy. TCRdb recomputed calls from the multiplex PCR reads with MiXCR, one row per CDR3 protein. This sample has fewer than 800,000 distinct CDR3 sequences, with 16% found just once. Source material: blood. These TCRs come from a man aged 18-30 years with Graves' hyperthyroidism. CDR3s include the opening cysteine and the closing phenylalanine or tryptophan. The D gene is left open where the match is weak. Size values are once, few and many counts, or a class for expanded clones, and some rows have none.

>15|TRBD1|TRBV5-4|few|TRBJ1-1
CASSFWTGRATEAFF
TGTGCCAGCAGCTTCTGGACAGGGAGGGCCACTGAAGCTTTCTTT
>18|-|TRBV6-1|many|TRBJ1-5
CASSEVGLGWEPNQPQHF
TGTGCCAGCAGTGAAGTAGGGCTGGGGTGGGAGCCCAATCAGCCCCAGCATTTT
>16|TRBD2|TRBV9|many|TRBJ2-1
CASSPRTSGLYNEQFF
TGTGCCAGCAGCCCCCGGACTAGCGGACTCTACAATGAGCAGTTCTTC
>14|TRBD2|TRBV3-1|many|TRBJ2-3
CASSQTSGADTQYF
TGTGCCAGCAGCCAGACTAGCGGGGCAGATACGCAGTATTTT
>17|-|TRBV2|few|TRBJ2-1
CASSENRGRGSYNEQFF
TGTGCCAGCAGTGAGAACCGTGGGCGGGGCTCCTACAATGAGCAGTTCTTC
>15|-|TRBV11-2|many|TRBJ1-6
CASRYRVLSSSPLHF
TGTGCCAGCAGATACCGGGTCCTAAGTAGTTCACCCCTCCACTTT
>16|-|TRBV19|few|TRBJ1-5
CASSIAATRGDQPQHF
TGTGCCAGTAGTATAGCCGCCACCCGGGGGGACCAGCCCCAGCATTTT
>12|-|TRBV29-1|-|TRBJ2-7
CSVAGFSYEQYF
TGCAGCGTTGCCGGCTTCTCCTACGAGCAGTACTTC
>15|-|TRBV6-1|few|TRBJ2-7
CASSENSGEHHEQYF
TGTGCCAGCAGTGAAAACTCAGGGGAGCACCACGAGCAGTACTTC
>15|-|TRBV3-1|many|TRBJ1-3
CASSRLRSSGNTIYF
TGTGCCAGCAGCCGCCTTCGGAGCTCTGGAAACACCATATATTTT
>13|-|TRBV6-5|-|TRBJ1-1
CASSYYGSPEAFF
TGTGCCAGCAGTTACTATGGGTCCCCTGAAGCTTTCTTT
>12|-|TRBV28|many|TRBJ1-5
CASSKEGKPQHF
TGTGCCAGCAGTAAAGAGGGGAAGCCCCAGCATTTT
>15|TRBD2|TRBV4-1|-|TRBJ2-5
CASSPGGEGEETQYF
TGCGCCAGCAGCCCTGGAGGGGAGGGAGAAGAGACCCAGTACTTC
>15|TRBD2|TRBV10-3|-|TRBJ2-1
CAISEVSGGYNEQFF
TGTGCCATCAGTGAGGTCTCGGGAGGGTACAATGAGCAGTTCTTC
>15|TRBD2|TRBV7-9|-|TRBJ2-3
CASSPFGGVADTQYF
TGTGCCAGCAGCCCCTTCGGGGGGGTGGCAGATACGCAGTATTTT
>12|-|TRBV2|many|TRBJ2-5
CASSGGFKTQYF
TGTGCCAGCAGCGGAGGGTTTAAGACCCAGTACTTC
>20|TRBD2|TRBV6-1|-|TRBJ2-1
CASTLLPGLAVESSYNEQFF
TGTGCCAGCACCCTACTCCCGGGACTAGCGGTTGAAAGCTCCTACAATGAGCAGTTCTTC
>14|-|TRBV7-3|few|TRBJ2-3
CASSLTAGTDTQYF
TGTGCCAGCAGCTTAACAGCTGGTACAGATACGCAGTATTTT
>16|-|TRBV19|-|TRBJ1-5
CASSIGGAGGNQPQHF
TGTGCCAGTAGTATAGGAGGGGCGGGGGGCAATCAGCCCCAGCATTTT
>13|TRBD2|TRBV28|many|TRBJ2-3
CATEGLAGDTQYF
TGTGCCACCGAGGGACTAGCGGGAGATACGCAGTATTTT
>16|TRBD1|TRBV7-2|few|TRBJ1-4
CASSPGQGSSNEKLFF
TGTGCCAGCAGCCCGGGACAGGGGTCCTCTAATGAAAAACTGTTTTTT
>23|TRBD1|TRBV4-1|few|TRBJ2-2
CASSLRTGGADGLAGSNTGELFF
TGCGCCAGCAGCCTCAGGACAGGGGGCGCAGATGGGCTAGCGGGGTCGAACACCGGGGAGCTGTTTTTT
>16|-|TRBV7-6|few|TRBJ2-1
CASTPSRSLEYNEQFF
TGTGCCAGCACCCCCTCCCGGAGTCTAGAATACAATGAGCAGTTCTTC
>12|-|TRBV29-1|few|TRBJ1-3
CSAAEGGNTIYF
TGCAGCGCAGCAGAGGGTGGAAACACCATATATTTT
>14|TRBD2|TRBV20-1|few|TRBJ2-7
CSARPSGSINEQYF
TGCAGTGCTAGACCTAGCGGGAGTATAAACGAGCAGTACTTC
>16|-|TRBV28|many|TRBJ1-1
CASSLPPGGGKTEAFF
TGTGCCAGCAGTTTACCCCCAGGCGGGGGTAAGACTGAAGCTTTCTTT
>14|-|TRBV28|-|TRBJ2-1
CASRRGGSYNEQFF
TGTGCCAGCCGAAGGGGGGGCTCCTACAATGAGCAGTTCTTC
>13|-|TRBV6-6|-|TRBJ2-1
CASSYSIRDEQFF
TGTGCCAGCAGTTACTCGATACGTGATGAGCAGTTCTTC
>15|-|TRBV10-3|-|TRBJ2-1
CAISESRDANNEQFF
TGTGCCATCAGTGAGAGCCGGGATGCTAACAATGAGCAGTTCTTC
>14|TRBD1|TRBV27|few|TRBJ2-1
CASSFGQGKLEQFF
TGTGCCAGCAGTTTTGGACAGGGGAAGCTGGAGCAGTTCTTC
>12|-|TRBV28|-|TRBJ2-7
CASSQWRGEQYF
TGTGCCAGCAGCCAATGGCGTGGCGAGCAGTACTTC
>16|-|TRBV28|many|TRBJ2-1
CASSSPGLNIYNEQFF
TGTGCCAGCTCCTCCCCGGGCCTCAACATCTACAATGAGCAGTTCTTC
>16|-|TRBV7-6|-|TRBJ1-1
CASSLGRRDSNTEAFF
TGTGCCAGCAGCTTAGGACGGAGGGATAGTAACACTGAAGCTTTCTTT
>11|-|TRBV19|few|TRBJ1-1
CASTRPGGAFF
TGTGCCAGTACCCGACCAGGCGGAGCTTTCTTT
>15|-|TRBV28|-|TRBJ1-5
CASSYRGLSNQPQHF
TGTGCCAGCAGTTACCGGGGATTAAGCAATCAGCCCCAGCATTTT
>16|-|TRBV28|many|TRBJ1-2
CASTQRIGAINYGYTF
TGTGCCAGCACCCAAAGGATCGGGGCGATAAACTATGGCTACACCTTC
>17|TRBD1|TRBV29-1|-|TRBJ1-2
CSVEGRENRGSGYGYTF
TGCAGCGTTGAAGGGAGGGAAAACAGGGGTTCGGGCTATGGCTACACCTTC
>16|-|TRBV6-2/TRBV6-3|few|TRBJ2-1
CASSSLGGAPYNEQFF
TGTGCCAGCAGCTCCCTAGGGGGGGCACCCTACAATGAGCAGTTCTTC
>14|-|TRBV12-5|-|TRBJ1-2
CASVGPDHPYGYTF
TGTGCTAGTGTTGGGCCAGATCACCCCTATGGCTACACCTTC
>17|-|TRBV12-3/TRBV12-4|-|TRBJ2-6
CASTTTPTSTGANVLTF
TGTGCCAGCACAACAACTCCGACGAGTACTGGGGCCAACGTCCTGACTTTC
>14|TRBD1|TRBV7-2|many|TRBJ2-3
CASSPTRTGDTQYF
TGTGCCAGCAGCCCTACCCGGACAGGAGATACGCAGTATTTT
>12|-|TRBV28|-|TRBJ1-4
CASRENEQKLFF
TGTGCCAGCAGGGAAAACGAACAAAAACTGTTTTTT
>16|TRBD2|TRBV7-2|-|TRBJ2-3
CASSTSTSATTDTQYF
TGTGCCAGCAGCACTTCGACTAGCGCAACCACAGATACGCAGTATTTT
>16|TRBD2|TRBV9|-|TRBJ2-1
CASSPLAGGIYNEQFF
TGTGCCAGCAGCCCCTTAGCGGGTGGGATATACAATGAGCAGTTCTTC
>15|TRBD1|TRBV5-8|few|TRBJ2-5
CAGSWGQGLQETQYF
TGTGCCGGCAGCTGGGGACAGGGACTACAAGAGACCCAGTACTTC
>16|-|TRBV20-1|few|TRBJ1-1
CSARPSTRTANTEAFF
TGCAGTGCTAGACCTTCTACCCGGACAGCTAACACTGAAGCTTTCTTT
>17|TRBD2|TRBV24-1|few|TRBJ2-3
CATSEPTSGDSTDTQYF
TGTGCCACCAGTGAACCGACTAGCGGGGATAGCACAGATACGCAGTATTTT
>16|-|TRBV2|many|TRBJ2-5
CASQGPFVETQETQYF
TGTGCCAGCCAGGGTCCCTTTGTAGAGACCCAAGAGACCCAGTACTTC
>14|-|TRBV7-8|-|TRBJ2-2
CASSLVITAGELFF
TGTGCCAGCAGCTTAGTCATCACTGCCGGGGAGCTGTTTTTT
>15|TRBD2|TRBV20-1|-|TRBJ2-1
CSARAGLAFYNEQFF
TGCAGTGCTAGAGCGGGACTAGCTTTTTACAATGAGCAGTTCTTC
>14|TRBD2|TRBV20-1|few|TRBJ2-5
CSAGVLAGEGTQYF
TGCAGTGCTGGGGTACTAGCGGGAGAAGGGACCCAGTACTTC
>16|-|TRBV6-1|few|TRBJ1-1
CATGHGKVRGDTEAFF
TGTGCCACAGGCCACGGGAAAGTTAGAGGGGACACTGAAGCTTTCTTT
>17|TRBD2|TRBV10-3|few|TRBJ2-1
CAISESPSGRPQDGQFF
TGTGCCATCAGTGAGTCTCCTAGCGGGAGGCCCCAGGACGGGCAGTTCTTC
>14|-|TRBV19|-|TRBJ2-7
CASSRSAVTYEQYF
TGTGCCAGTAGTCGGTCGGCGGTAACCTACGAGCAGTACTTC
>16|-|TRBV20-1|many|TRBJ1-5
CSAAGHTGTLNQPQHF
TGCAGTGCCGCTGGTCACACCGGGACGTTGAATCAGCCCCAGCATTTT